This TCR beta chain was observed in a study of CD4+ T cells in melanoma (dated 2022 in TCRdb). Notes on the research overall: The study examined neoantigen-specific CD4+ T cells in human melanoma. What the work shows at the level of the full study, not this receptor alone: Neoantigen-specific CD4+ T cells in melanoma were reported to show diverse differentiation states. Neoantigen-specific CD4+ T cells were reported to be correlated with the function of CD8+ T cells, macrophages and B cells.

Patients with melanoma were used as donors. The method behind the library was the immunoSEQ multiplex PCR assay. TCRdb took over this immuneACCESS table, retaining in-frame rearrangements with V and J assigned. Such tables are incomplete; in checked studies, under half of the missing clones stem from an unresolved V gene, and the remainder is unexplained. The sample table records some 110,000 clones; about 92% of these occur just once. The top ten clonotypes cover roughly 3.5% of the sample. In this sample, this clone turned up once. Its recognized antigen is unknown. Per-base qualities were not stored, and no clone one base away is much larger. CDR1 is given as SGHVS and CDR2 as FQNEAQ, both from the germline V gene. Including cysteine and phenylalanine, the CDR3 has 14 amino acids. CDR3 DNA only is kept here, 42 bases in frame from base 1. V and J are trimmed by 4 bases and 3 bases, and the gene matches miss 5 bases of the junction.

The chain was built from TRBV7-8 and TRBJ2-7, with 8 central nucleotides matching TRBD1. This TCR was recovered from a human donor with melanoma. Sample: peripheral blood. The CDR3 amino acid sequence is: CASSSGTGRYEQYF. DNA sequence: TGTGCCAGCAGCTCCGGGACAGGACGCTACGAGCAGTACTTC.